This T cell receptor beta chain was observed in a study of human T cells and chemical hapten exposure (dated by TCRdb to the early 2020s). Describing the broader study: For sensitization, 2% DPC in acetone was applied to an approximately 2 cm by approximately 2 cm area of upper inner arm skin. Peripheral blood TCR repertoire changes were tracked in vivo in alopecia patients during primary and secondary sensitization to the hapten diphenylcyclopropenone (DPC). Libraries were pooled for sequencing, and variation in per-sample TCR yields was attributed mainly to small differences in library volumes within the pool. Patch testing was performed on the upper back with Finn chambers containing 0.01% DPC, and the patch tests were scored after 6 days according to International Contact Dermatitis Research Group standards. About 30 alopecia patients provided blood for TCR sequencing at one to four time points (pre-sensitization, 2, 6 and 24 weeks). Alopecia areata with under or over 50% scalp involvement, alopecia totalis and alopecia universalis were represented in the patient cohort, which was mostly female. Blood samples were taken from patients before sensitization (week 0) and then at 2, 6 and about 24 weeks after DPC sensitization. Throughout the study period of roughly 24 weeks, patients also received therapeutic DPC doses to the scalp every week.

The meaning of the sample's time point label: pre-sensitization, week 0. The treatment or condition label, as the study defines it: therapeutic diphenylcyclopropenone sensitization with weekly scalp DPC. At every patch-test visit, the blood draw took place before the patch test was put on. Eligible patients were aged 18 to 70, diagnosed with alopecia, deemed suitable for DPC therapy, and excluded if pregnant. Total RNA was extracted from unfractionated whole blood collected in Tempus Blood RNA tubes. The germline V gene yields SGHRS for CDR1 and YFSETQ for CDR2. The CDR3 has 16 amino acids, counting the end cysteine and phenylalanine. This entry keeps only the CDR3 DNA: 48 bases, framed from base 1. V loses 4 bases at its end and J loses 3 bases; junction bases beyond the gene matches: 8. The protocol used for the library was RACE. The instrument given in TCRdb is NextSeq 500. Library preparation attached unique molecular identifiers to individual cDNA molecules for quantitative, reproducible TCR counting. Each blood RNA sample was used to sequence both TCR alpha and TCR beta chains. The source study handled its data this way. The median number of TCRs per sample was over 85,000, ranging from about 23,224 to 700,000. The Decombinator software suite was used to annotate V, J and CDR3 in the TCR reads. For the PS versus PT1 abundance plots, all samples were subsampled to the same number of TCRs (28,000). Expanded TCRs were defined as absent before sensitization and observed at least eight times at the 2-week time point. TCRdb trimmed the raw reads at Q25, called clones with MiXCR and kept productive beta chains. Under each unique CDR3 protein, matching rows form one entry showing the most common genes and DNA. TCRdb, rather than the study authors, made the V and J calls. In all, the sample holds some 400,000 distinct CDR3 sequences, and less than 6.5% of those were seen once. The top ten constitute around 2.6% of the sample.

This clonotype was seen only a few times. Its antigen is still unknown. Per-base quality was not reported, and no clone a single base away is much larger than it. Overall study results and their limits: A positive correlation was found between the number of PT1 expanded TCRs and patch test score, with significance reached at thresholds 8, 16 and 32 but not 4. Because all patients had alopecia, a presumed autoimmune disease, the immune response of the patients might differ from that of healthy individuals. After repeated subsampling, the strength of the expansion versus patch-test correlation and the threshold at which it became significant changed. Expanded TCRs formed significantly more large CDR3 similarity clusters than pre-sensitization or healthy control sets, consistent with antigen-driven responses. No change with DPC sensitization was found in the number of TCRs above 1 in 1000 frequency, and no evidence of global repertoire structure alterations was found.

The material was whole blood, obtained in connection with sensitization to the hapten diphenylcyclopropenone (DPC). The chain couples TRBV5-1 to TRBJ2-3; 10 junctional bases match TRBD2. This receptor was taken from a woman aged 45-65 years with alopecia areata. Some clones in this sample may be carry-over from other donors' samples. The DNA is as follows: TGCGCCAGCAGCCCGGAGCGGGAGGGCACAACAGATACGCAGTATTTT. Translated, this gives CASSPEREGTTDTQYF.